Listed below are T cell receptor beta chains from one sample, sequenced in a study of circulating CD8 cells and anti-PD-1 response in melanoma. In TCRdb, the reads were re-called with MiXCR into one record per CDR3 protein. The sample lists under 700 distinct CDR3 sequences, roughly 10% occurring once. The input for sequencing was CD8+ T cells from PBMCs, taken at baseline or after one month of anti-PD-1 therapy (not recorded which). Receptors originate from a human donor with melanoma. Both conserved end residues are part of each CDR3. The D gene is left open where the match is weak. A clone size is listed for some rows: how often the clone was seen (once, few, many), or a class if it is expanded.

TRBV30	TRBD1	TRBJ2-4	large	CAWSSRTGVKNIQYF	TGTGCCTGGAGTTCCAGGACAGGAGTAAAAAACATTCAGTACTTC
TRBV5-5	NA	TRBJ1-5	large	CASSLVFNQPQHF	TGTGCCAGCAGCTTGGTTTTCAATCAGCCCCAGCATTTT
TRBV27	NA	TRBJ2-2	large	CASSFEDTFNTGELFF	TGTGCCAGCAGTTTTGAGGACACATTTAACACCGGGGAGCTGTTTTTT
TRBV4-1	TRBD2	TRBJ2-5	large	CASSQDPGLAGLETQYF	TGCGCCAGCAGCCAAGATCCCGGACTAGCGGGGTTAGAGACCCAGTACTTC
TRBV2	NA	TRBJ2-1	once	CASSRGGGTYNEQFF	TGTGCCAGCAGCAGGGGGGGCGGCACCTACAATGAGCAGTTCTTC
TRBV21-1	NA	TRBJ1-1	large	CASSKVRTGGLGTEAFF	TGTGCCAGCAGCAAAGTCCGGACAGGGGGTTTGGGCACTGAAGCTTTCTTT
TRBV27	NA	TRBJ2-3	large	CASKRGGPYSTDTQYF	TGTGCCAGCAAACGAGGGGGACCTTATAGCACAGATACGCAGTATTTT
TRBV29-1	TRBD1	TRBJ2-7	medium-sized	CSVETGQGSYEQYF	TGCAGCGTCGAGACGGGACAGGGATCCTACGAGCAGTACTTC
TRBV7-2	NA	TRBJ2-7	large	CASSLLGTESYEQYF	TGTGCCAGCAGCTTATTAGGGACGGAGTCCTACGAGCAGTACTTC
TRBV15	NA	TRBJ2-7	large	CATSRADSQTYEQYF	TGTGCCACCAGCAGAGCGGACAGCCAGACCTACGAGCAGTACTTC
TRBV18	NA	TRBJ2-5	large	CASSPGRNQETQYF	TGTGCCAGCTCACCTGGACGGAACCAAGAGACCCAGTACTTC
TRBV6-1	TRBD1	TRBJ2-3	medium-sized	CASSSRGLLRDTQYF	TGTGCCAGCAGCTCCAGGGGGCTGTTAAGAGATACGCAGTATTTT
TRBV4-1	NA	TRBJ2-1	large	CASSQGPSYNEQFF	TGCGCCAGCAGCCAGGGCCCCTCCTACAATGAGCAGTTCTTC
TRBV9	NA	TRBJ1-5	NA	CASSVGADTQHF	TGTGCCAGCAGCGTAGGGGCAGATACGCAGCATTTT
TRBV19	NA	TRBJ1-5	medium-sized	CASSISYSNQPQHF	TGTGCCAGTAGTATTTCGTATAGCAATCAGCCCCAGCATTTT
TRBV19	TRBD2	TRBJ2-1	large	CASSWSVGLGKSNEQFF	TGTGCCAGTAGTTGGTCCGTCGGACTAGGGAAGAGCAATGAGCAGTTCTTC
TRBV30	NA	TRBJ2-3	few	CAWILTQSTDTQYF	TGTGCCTGGATTCTGACACAGAGCACAGATACGCAGTATTTT
TRBV19	NA	TRBJ1-6	few	CASSAGLSPLHF	TGTGCCAGTAGCGCCGGACTCTCTCCCCTCCACTTT
TRBV5-6	TRBD1	TRBJ1-1	NA	CASSLGTGGARAFF	TGTGCCAGCAGCTTAGGGACAGGGGGCGCGCGGGCTTTCTTT
TRBV7-2	NA	TRBJ2-5	few	CASSLSAGETQYF	TGTGCCAGCAGCTTATCCGCCGGGGAGACCCAGTACTTC
TRBV12-3/TRBV12-4	TRBD2	TRBJ2-5	NA	CASRGLGGEETQYF	TGTGCCAGCAGAGGCCTGGGGGGGGAAGAGACCCAGTACTTC
TRBV7-9	TRBD2	TRBJ2-7	large	CASSGASGGNEQYF	TGTGCCAGCAGCGGCGCTAGCGGGGGAAACGAGCAGTACTTC
TRBV19	NA	TRBJ1-1	large	CASKTGIAEAFF	TGTGCCAGCAAGACGGGGATCGCTGAAGCTTTCTTT
TRBV29-1	NA	TRBJ2-5	large	CSVVFGGWLETQYF	TGCAGCGTTGTGTTTGGGGGGTGGTTAGAGACCCAGTACTTC
TRBV24-1	NA	TRBJ2-4	medium-sized	CATADSNENIQYF	TGTGCCACCGCGGACAGCAACGAAAACATTCAGTACTTC
TRBV19	NA	TRBJ1-2	medium-sized	CASSPSGGSGYTF	TGTGCCAGTAGCCCCAGCGGAGGAAGTGGCTACACCTTC
TRBV19	NA	TRBJ1-1	large	CASSLGETGTEAFF	TGTGCCAGTAGCCTAGGGGAGACGGGCACTGAAGCTTTCTTT
TRBV19	TRBD2	TRBJ2-1	NA	CASRRTSGAYNEQFF	TGTGCCAGTAGAAGAACTAGCGGGGCCTACAATGAGCAGTTCTTC
TRBV6-2/TRBV6-3	NA	TRBJ2-7	NA	CASSYNRDEQYF	TGTGCCAGCAGTTACAACAGGGACGAGCAGTACTTC
TRBV7-2	NA	TRBJ2-7	medium-sized	CASSLPSGAVWSYEQYF	TGTGCCAGCAGCTTACCGTCTGGCGCAGTATGGAGCTACGAGCAGTACTTC
TRBV28	NA	TRBJ1-4	few	CASNSRTVTTNEKLFF	TGTGCCAGCAATAGCCGGACAGTGACAACTAATGAAAAACTGTTTTTT
TRBV29-1	TRBD1	TRBJ2-3	large	CSVEGTGVIDTQYF	TGCAGCGTTGAGGGGACAGGGGTTATAGATACGCAGTATTTT
TRBV3-1	TRBD2	TRBJ2-2	large	CASSRRLAGGGNTGELFF	TGTGCCAGCAGCCGCCGACTAGCGGGGGGCGGGAACACCGGGGAGCTGTTTTTT
TRBV5-5	NA	TRBJ1-1	medium-sized	CASSLVGKLNTEAFF	TGTGCCAGCAGCTTGGTGGGGAAATTGAACACTGAAGCTTTCTTT
TRBV4-3	NA	TRBJ2-2	NA	CASSQEGYSNTGELFF	TGCGCCAGCAGCCAAGAAGGCTACTCGAACACCGGGGAGCTGTTTTTT
TRBV19	TRBD1	TRBJ1-2	medium-sized	CASREDRGVDGYTF	TGTGCCAGTAGAGAAGACAGGGGCGTAGATGGCTACACCTTC
TRBV25-1	NA	TRBJ2-2	large	CASEQGIGELFF	TGTGCCAGCGAACAGGGTATCGGGGAGCTGTTTTTT
TRBV10-3	TRBD2	TRBJ2-1	large	CAISEKRGRYNEQFF	TGTGCCATCAGTGAAAAGCGGGGTCGATACAATGAGCAGTTCTTC
TRBV28	TRBD2	TRBJ2-3	few	CASSPASGRGDTQYF	TGTGCCAGCAGCCCGGCTTCCGGGAGGGGGGATACGCAGTATTTT
TRBV27	TRBD1	TRBJ1-2	medium-sized	CASSLQGANYGYTF	TGTGCCAGCAGTTTACAGGGGGCAAACTATGGCTACACCTTC
TRBV2	TRBD2	TRBJ2-3	large	CASAGLARSADTQYF	TGTGCCAGCGCCGGACTAGCGAGAAGCGCAGATACGCAGTATTTT
TRBV2	TRBD2	TRBJ2-1	few	CASSEAISGGYNEQFF	TGTGCCAGCAGTGAAGCAATCAGCGGGGGCTACAATGAGCAGTTCTTC
TRBV2	TRBD1	TRBJ2-7	medium-sized	CASHPTGTGDYEQYF	TGTGCCAGCCACCCCACAGGGACAGGGGACTACGAGCAGTACTTC